These T cell receptor beta chains were read from a single sample in a study of T cells in localized non-small cell lung cancer. Method: immunoSEQ multiplex PCR; TCRdb's copy keeps in-frame clones and lacks some. Among 30,000 to 35,000 clones listed, 90% to 95% were seen once. Sequencing used peripheral blood, obtained before any cancer treatment. All receptors come from a female donor over 55 with stage I lung adenocarcinoma. Both conserved end residues are trimmed from each CDR3.

V: TRBV10-3
CDR3: AISPTGSNQPQH

V: TRBV4-3
CDR3: ASSQDNRGAEAF

V: TRBV28
CDR3: ASTMGASGRNEQF

V: TRBV6-5
CDR3: ASSHDGVPTDTQY

V: TRBV6-5
CDR3: ASSYMGTSFYGYT

V: TRBV7-3
CDR3: ASSPGANTEAF

V: TRBV15
CDR3: ATSRPPHYEQY

V: TRBV7-6
CDR3: ASSLRGTGGAETQY

V: TRBV7-9
CDR3: ASSFGVANYGYT

V: TRBV27
CDR3: ASSPTGSGNTIY

V: TRBV19
CDR3: ASSTLGTIQENEQF

V: TRBV5-1
CDR3: ASSMNTDTQY

V: TRBV28
CDR3: ASSVNRGGYGELF

V: TRBV6-5
CDR3: ASSYTGNSNQPQH

V: TRBV5-6
CDR3: ASSLGDQGELF